This T cell receptor (beta chain) came from a study of blood T cell repertoires in COVID-19. The V gene end was trimmed by 5 bases and the J gene end by 7 bases; junction bases not matched to a gene: 16. The CDR3 is made up of 17 amino acids. Per germline, CDR1 KGHDR and CDR2 SFDVKD. As processed by the authors: Estimated nucleated cell counts came from reference gene primer amplification. Some clones are missing from TCRdb's copy, which holds only in-frame ones; the method was immunoSEQ multiplex PCR. That table gives V, J and clone size, and the DNA gave D and trimming. The profile covers around 81,000 clones, with over 70% appearing a single time and 10% to 15% taken by the ten largest.

This chain links TRBV24-1 with TRBJ2-1; 7 positions match TRBD1. The sample consisted of peripheral blood. The receptor was derived from a human donor in a cohort sampled during active COVID-19. The CDR3 DNA reads TGTGCCACCAGTGGAAACCGGGACAGAGCTTCTGGGAATGAGCAGTTCTTC. The encoded protein is CATSGNRDRASGNEQFF.